Shown below are 3 T cell receptor beta chains from a single sample sequenced in a study of regulatory T cells in long-lasting Graves disease. Through Arm-PCR of CDR3 regions and iRepertoire HTBI primers, TCR beta libraries were built. TCRdb redid the calling of the multiplex PCR reads with MiXCR, one entry per CDR3 protein. The data contain a few hundred thousand distinct CDR3 sequences, around a quarter of them singletons. Time point specified: persistent/refractory GD, antithyroid drugs over 5 years with positive TRAb. RNA extracted from PBMCs served as the sequencing template. Here the sequenced sample was peripheral blood mononuclear cells (PBMCs), taken when the disease was refractory, from a patient treated with antithyroid drugs. These receptors originate from a female donor with Graves disease.

This clonotype was observed a few times. The chain carries TRBV7-2 and TRBJ2-7; 9 nucleotides align to TRBD1. The CDR3 runs to 18 residues. Losses at the gene ends were 2 bases for V and 0 bases for J; bases not matched to a gene: 11. Germline V gene lookup returns CDR1 SGHTA and CDR2 FQGNSA. The CDR3 region is CASSLPNVGQGNSYEQYF. The CDR3 DNA is TGTGCCAGCAGCTTACCTAATGTGGGACAGGGAAACTCCTACGAGCAGTACTTC.

J is TRBJ2-7 and V is TRBV9; TRBD2 matches 12 bases. The V and J ends lost 1 base and 5 bases, in that order; junction bases with no gene match: 7. Looked up from germline, CDR1 is SGDLS and CDR2 is YYNGEE. The CDR3 is 16 residues long. As DNA, the CDR3 is TGTGCCAGCAGCGTATCCCAGACTAGCGGGAGCGACGAGCAGTACTTC. It is translated as CASSVSQTSGSDEQYF.

This clonotype was observed a handful of times. The chain links TRBV29-1 to TRBJ2-2; D is uncertain. The CDR3 extends over 13 amino acids. From germline, CDR1 is SQVTM and CDR2 ANQGSEA. Trimming cost V 5 bases and J 0 bases, with 7 bases left between them. CDR3 region: CSVSGPNTGELFF. CDR3 sequence (DNA): TGCAGCGTTTCCGGGCCGAACACCGGGGAGCTGTTTTTT.